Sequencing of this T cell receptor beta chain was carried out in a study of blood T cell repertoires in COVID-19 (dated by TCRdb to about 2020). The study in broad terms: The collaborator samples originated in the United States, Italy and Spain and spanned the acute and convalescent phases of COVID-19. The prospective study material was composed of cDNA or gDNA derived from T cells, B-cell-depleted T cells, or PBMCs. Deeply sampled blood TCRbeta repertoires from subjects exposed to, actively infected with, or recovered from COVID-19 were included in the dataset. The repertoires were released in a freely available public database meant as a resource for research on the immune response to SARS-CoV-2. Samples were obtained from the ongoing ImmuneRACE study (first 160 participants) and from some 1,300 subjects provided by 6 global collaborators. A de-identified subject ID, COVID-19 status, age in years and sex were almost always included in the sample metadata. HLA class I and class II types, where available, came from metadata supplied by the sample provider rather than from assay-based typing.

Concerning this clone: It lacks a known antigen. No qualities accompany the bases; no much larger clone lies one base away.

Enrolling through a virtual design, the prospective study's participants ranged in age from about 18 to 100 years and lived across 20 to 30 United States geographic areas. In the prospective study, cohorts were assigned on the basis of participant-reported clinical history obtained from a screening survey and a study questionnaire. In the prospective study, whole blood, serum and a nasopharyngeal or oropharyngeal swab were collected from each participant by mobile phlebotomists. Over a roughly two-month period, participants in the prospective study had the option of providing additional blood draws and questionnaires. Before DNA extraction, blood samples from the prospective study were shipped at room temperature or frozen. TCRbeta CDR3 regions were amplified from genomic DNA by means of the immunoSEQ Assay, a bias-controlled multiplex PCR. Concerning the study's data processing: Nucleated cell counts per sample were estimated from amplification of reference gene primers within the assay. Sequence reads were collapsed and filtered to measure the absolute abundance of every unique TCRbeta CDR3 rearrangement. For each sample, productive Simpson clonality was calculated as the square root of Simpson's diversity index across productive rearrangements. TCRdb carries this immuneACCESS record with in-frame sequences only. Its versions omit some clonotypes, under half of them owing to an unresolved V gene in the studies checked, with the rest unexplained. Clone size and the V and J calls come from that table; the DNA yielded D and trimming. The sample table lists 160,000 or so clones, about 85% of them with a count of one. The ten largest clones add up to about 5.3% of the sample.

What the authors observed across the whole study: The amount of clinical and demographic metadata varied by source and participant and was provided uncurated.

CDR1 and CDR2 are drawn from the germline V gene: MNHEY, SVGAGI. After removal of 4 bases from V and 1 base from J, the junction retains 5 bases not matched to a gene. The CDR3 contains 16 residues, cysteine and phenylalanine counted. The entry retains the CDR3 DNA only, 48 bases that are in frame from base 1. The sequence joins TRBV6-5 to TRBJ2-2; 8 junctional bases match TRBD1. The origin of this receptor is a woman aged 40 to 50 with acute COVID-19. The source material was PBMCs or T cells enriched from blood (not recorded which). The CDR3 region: CASSSPDRENTGELFF. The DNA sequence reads TGTGCCAGCAGTTCCCCGGACAGGGAGAACACCGGGGAGCTGTTTTTT.